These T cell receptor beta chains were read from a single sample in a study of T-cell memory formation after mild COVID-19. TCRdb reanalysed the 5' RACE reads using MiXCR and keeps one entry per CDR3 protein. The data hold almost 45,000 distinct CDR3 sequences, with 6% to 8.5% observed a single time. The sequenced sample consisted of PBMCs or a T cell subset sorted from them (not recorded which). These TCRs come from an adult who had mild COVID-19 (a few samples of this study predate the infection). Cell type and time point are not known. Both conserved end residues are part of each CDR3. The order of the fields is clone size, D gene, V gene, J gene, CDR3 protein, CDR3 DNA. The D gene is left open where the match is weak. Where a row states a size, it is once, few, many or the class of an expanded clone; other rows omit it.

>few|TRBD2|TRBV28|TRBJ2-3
CASSPAGERTDTQYF
TGTGCCAGCAGCCCGGCGGGGGAGCGCACAGATACGCAGTATTTT
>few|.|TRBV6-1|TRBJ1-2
CASSERLTYGYTF
TGTGCCAGCAGCGAAAGACTTACCTATGGCTACACCTTC
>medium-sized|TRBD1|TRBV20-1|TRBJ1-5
CSASDRGSYSNQPQHF
TGCAGTGCTTCCGACAGGGGGTCTTATAGCAATCAGCCCCAGCATTTT
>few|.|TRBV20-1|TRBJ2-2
CSASEPITGELFF
TGCAGTGCTAGCGAACCGATAACCGGGGAGCTGTTTTTT
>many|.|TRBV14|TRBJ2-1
CASGMASTMVEQFF
TGTGCCAGTGGAATGGCCTCTACAATGGTTGAGCAGTTCTTC
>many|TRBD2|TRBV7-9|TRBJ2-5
CASSLELAGEETQYF
TGTGCCAGCAGCTTAGAACTAGCGGGAGAAGAGACCCAGTACTTC
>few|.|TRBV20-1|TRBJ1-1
CSASGQTMNTEAFF
TGCAGTGCTAGTGGACAGACCATGAACACTGAAGCTTTCTTT
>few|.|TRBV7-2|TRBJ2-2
CASSPQGTGELFF
TGTGCCAGCAGCCCCCAAGGCACCGGGGAGCTGTTTTTT
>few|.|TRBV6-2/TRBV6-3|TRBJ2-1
CASQRHNSYNEQFF
TGTGCCAGCCAGAGACACAATTCCTACAATGAGCAGTTCTTC
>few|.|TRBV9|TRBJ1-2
CASSVGGPLDYGYTF
TGTGCCAGCAGCGTAGGGGGGCCCTTGGACTATGGCTACACCTTC
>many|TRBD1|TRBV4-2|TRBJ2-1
CASSQDPGQGLNEQFF
TGTGCCAGCAGCCAAGATCCGGGACAGGGGTTAAATGAGCAGTTCTTC
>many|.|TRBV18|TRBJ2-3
CASSGGTGTDTQYF
TGTGCCAGCTCAGGGGGAACCGGCACAGATACGCAGTATTTT
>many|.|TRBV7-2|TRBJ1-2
CASSNPGGNGYTF
TGTGCCAGCAGCAACCCAGGAGGGAATGGCTACACCTTC
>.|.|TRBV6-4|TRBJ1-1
CASREQVSTEAFF
TGTGCCAGCAGAGAACAGGTATCCACTGAAGCTTTCTTT
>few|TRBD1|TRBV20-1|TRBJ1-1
CSARRDRAGTEAFF
TGCAGTGCTAGAAGGGACAGGGCTGGCACTGAAGCTTTCTTT
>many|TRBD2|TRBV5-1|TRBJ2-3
CASSLSGTNTDTQYF
TGCGCCAGCAGCTTGAGCGGGACTAACACAGATACGCAGTATTTT